Described below is a single T cell receptor (beta chain) sequence and its context. This clonotype occurred a few times. Its target antigen remains unknown. The input lacks base qualities; no much larger clone sits a single base away. The data were produced on an Illumina NovaSeq 6000. TCRalpha and TCRbeta cDNA libraries were constructed by 5'RACE with constant-segment primers, with sample barcodes and unique molecular identifiers being introduced. RNA was extracted from every sample with Trizol reagent. The libraries were amplified in two PCR steps, and the second step added a second sample barcode and Illumina TruSeq adapters. Sequencing of the libraries was done on an Illumina NovaSeq, producing 2 x 150 bp paired-end reads. The authors' pipeline ran thus. Demultiplexing of reads and collapsing into UMI-guided consensus sequences were performed with migec v1.2.7. Using mixcr v2.1.11, UMI consensuses were aligned to TRA and TRB V and J templates and then assembled into clonotypes. Clonotypes were classified as expanded or contracted when called significant by both edgeR and NoisET, with noise models trained on biological replicates. For edgeR calls, a false discovery rate-adjusted p below 0.01 and a log2 fold-change threshold of 1 were applied. As an exploratory analysis of dynamics, PCA with hierarchical clustering was applied to max-normalized trajectories of the 1000 most abundant clonotypes. Each responding clone was given a CD4 or CD8 phenotype based on the CD4+ and CD8+ repertoires, which had been sequenced separately. The public reads were run again by TCRdb, first through fastp at Q25 and then through MiXCR, and only productive beta chains were kept. Rows with a matching CDR3 protein are joined into one entry that keeps the most common DNA and genes. V and J calls and clone size were set by TCRdb, not the authors. Present in this sample are roughly 100,000 distinct CDR3 sequences, around 15% of which were seen just once. The biggest ten clones account for 28% of the sample.

The data derive from a study of T-cell memory formation after mild COVID-19 (dated by TCRdb to about 2021). Broadly, across the study: TCR sequence clusters from the two donors were largely donor specific. Longitudinal TCRalpha and TCRbeta repertoire sequencing tracked T-cell clones expanding and contracting after mild COVID-19 in two donors. The cohort was made up of two young adult volunteers, one female and one male, who were previously healthy. The investigation overall reported the following: The study covered only two mild cases, and larger cohorts including severe cases with pre-infection samples were considered necessary. Contracting CD4+ clones were found mainly in CM and EM memory subsets, while CD8+ clones were enriched in EMRA. Whether the second-wave clones peaking on day 37 were SARS-CoV-2 specific was not confirmed. Clones that contracted from day 15 to 85 showed balanced CD4/CD8 phenotypes, whereas a second wave of clones that expanded from day 15 to 37 leaned towards CD4+. Some responding clones were detected in pre-infection memory, suggesting pre-existing cross-reactive memory T cells joined the SARS-CoV-2 response.

Ficoll-Paque density gradient centrifugation was used to isolate PBMCs. Trimmed from V: 8 bases; trimmed from J: 1 base; junction bases lacking a gene match: 14. CDR3 length: 17 amino acids, cysteine to phenylalanine. CDR3 DNA is the only sequence kept; it has 51 bases, read in frame from the first base. The sample was PBMCs or a T cell subset sorted from them (not recorded which). The chain is made from TRBV12-3 or TRBV12-4 and TRBJ1-2; the junction holds 9 bases that match TRBD1. The source of this sequence is an adult woman who had mild COVID-19 (a few samples of this study predate the infection). The sample titles of this study are shuffled in the database, so cell type and time point are left out; the donor was told from shared clones. The CDR3 loop reads CASGPGTGIGDNYGYTF. The DNA is as follows: TGTGCCAGCGGCCCGGGGACAGGGATAGGGGATAACTATGGCTACACCTTC.